The clone carrying this T cell receptor beta chain was picked up one time. The data were produced by immunoSEQ multiplex PCR, yet TCRdb's version contains in-frame clones alone and is incomplete. Of approximately 980,000 clones listed, less than 85% were seen once; the top ten hold about 1.5%. This sample is drawn from a study of shared clonotypes between healthy human individuals. Input material: memory CD4+ T cells sorted from blood. Subset specified: CD45RA-negative fraction. The TCR originated in a man aged 18-30 years in good health.

The CDR3 loop is CASSEVAITDTQYF. The CDR3 DNA is TGTGCCAGCAGTGAGGTAGCGATCACAGATACGCAGTATTTT. J is TRBJ2-3 and V is TRBV25-1, with D possibly TRBD2 on 5 matching bases. Germline V CDR1 and CDR2: MGHDK, SYGVNS. This CDR3 contains 14 residues. V lost 3 bases and J 2 bases, leaving 9 bases between the germline ends.